This T cell receptor beta chain was retrieved from a study of T cell responses to AZD1222 COVID-19 vaccine. Using immunoSEQ multiplex PCR, the repertoire was profiled, and TCRdb retains in-frame clones only, with some absent. The sample shows more than 110,000 clones, about 90% of them seen only once. The CDR3 is 15 residues long. Germline lookup yields CDR1 SGHVS and CDR2 FQNEAQ. The germline V and J ends were trimmed by 5 bases and 0 bases, with 10 bases remaining between them. The starting material was peripheral blood, obtained on day 0 of AZD1222 vaccination. The chain links TRBV7-8 to TRBJ2-2; D is ambiguous. This sequence originates from an adult in good health. The CDR3 DNA sequence: TGTGCCAGCAGCCTCAATCGGGCGAACACCGGGGAGCTGTTTTTT. This translates into CASSLNRANTGELFF.